The clone carrying this T cell receptor beta chain occurred once. Its antigen remains unknown. The CDR3 loop spans 15 amino acids. Germline CDR1 and CDR2: MDHEN and SYDVKM. V lost 8 bases and J lost 5; bases outside the gene matches: 11. The data belong to a study of a mutant IDH1 vaccine in newly diagnosed glioma. Method: immunoSEQ multiplex PCR; TCRdb's copy keeps in-frame clones and lacks some. This repertoire shows some 48,000 clones, over 60% found once; its top ten account for less than 15%. Indicated time point: week 35, safety follow-up. What each vaccine dose contained was 300 ug of mutant IDH1 20-mer peptide, accompanied by topical imiquimod.

Sample: PBMCs, taken from a glioma patient whose treatment included an IDH1 peptide vaccine. The source is a man in his forties with glioma. The chain carries TRBV28 and TRBJ1-4, with 7 bases aligning to TRBD1. The DNA for the CDR3 is TGTGCCAGCGTAGCCCCTCCAGGGGGGAATGAAAAACTGTTTTTT. This encodes CASVAPPGGNEKLFF.